A single sample is the source of the 15 T cell receptor beta chains below, sequenced in a study of blood T cell repertoires in COVID-19. Produced via immunoSEQ multiplex PCR; TCRdb's table is partial and in-frame only. Among over 250,000 clones listed, almost 85% were seen once. Input material: peripheral blood. All receptors derive from a man aged 50-59 years with active or convalescent COVID-19.

In the case of this clone: Compared with germline, one end of the junction differs, possibly owing to a read error. V usage is TRBV5-1 and J usage is TRBJ1-2; a possible D gene is TRBD1 (5 bases). CDR1 is SGHRS and CDR2 is YFSETQ in the germline V gene. This CDR3 spans 14 amino acids. CDR3 sequence: CASRLGLPNYGYTF. Written as DNA, the CDR3 is TGCGCCAGCAGATTGGGGCTTCCCAACTATGGCTACACCTTC.

V gene TRBV3-1 (or the pseudogene TRBV3-2) combines with J gene TRBJ2-5, with 7 bases lining up with TRBD2. The CDR3 has 14 residues. The ends lost 2 bases at V and 5 bases at J; junction bases unmatched: 5. Germline V lookup: CDR1 LGHDT, CDR2 YNNKEL (reference sequence). CDR3 in DNA: TGTGCCAGCAGCCAACGCGGGAGTAGGGAGACCCAGTACTTC. This codes for CASSQRGSRETQYF.

This chain uses TRBV7-9 with TRBJ2-5; D may be TRBD2 (6 bases). In germline, CDR1 is SEHNR, CDR2 FQNEAQ (reference sequence). The CDR3 contains 12 residues. Trimming took off 3 bases at V and 4 bases at J, with 6 bases between the two ends. The CDR3 DNA reads TGTGCCAGCAGCTTCGGGGGAGAGACCCAGTACTTC. This encodes CASSFGGETQYF. Looking up the rest from reference TRBV7-9 and TRBJ2-5 gives the full variable domain: DTGVSQNPRHKITKRGQNVTFRCDPISEHNRLYWYRQTLGQGPEFLTYFQNEAQLEKSRLLSDRFSAERPKGSFSTLEIQRTEQGDSAMYLCASSFGGETQYFGPGTRLLVL.

The chain couples TRBV28 to TRBJ1-5, with TRBD1 as a possible D gene (6 bases). The length of the CDR3 is 16 residues. Trimming removed 6 bases from V and 4 bases from J, with 19 bases in between. The V gene's germline CDR1 is MDHEN and CDR2 SYDVKM. The CDR3 DNA reads TGTGCCAGCAGCCCTTCGTTAGGGACACCGAATCAGCCCCAGCATTTT. It encodes CASSPSLGTPNQPQHF.

This sequence joins TRBV29-1 and TRBJ1-2, with 8 bases identical to TRBD1. The CDR3 is 13 amino acids. Germline values: CDR1 SQVTM, CDR2 ANQGSEA. The V segment lost 4 bases and the J segment 5 bases; nucleotides outside the gene matches: 6. CDR3 DNA sequence: TGCAGCGTTGCCGGGACAGGTCCTTATGGCTACACCTTC. This gives the protein CSVAGTGPYGYTF.

On this clone: The identical CDR3 is also encoded by other nucleotide sequences in the sample. The gene calls are TRBV5-4 and TRBJ2-1, with a tentative D call TRBD1 (6 bases). Germline V gene lookup returns CDR1 SGHNT and CDR2 YYREEE (reference sequence). The CDR3 contains 15 residues. The germline V and J ends were trimmed by 5 bases and 4 bases, with 16 bases remaining between them. The CDR3 region has the DNA TGTGCCAGCAGTGAGGGGGTGGGCGCGTACAATGAGCAGTTCTTC. Amino acids: CASSEGVGAYNEQFF.

The table lists this clone with a count of one. J is TRBJ2-7 and V is TRBV7-2; possibly TRBD2 for D (5 bases). V lost 5 bases, J lost 0 bases, and 14 bases lay in between. In germline, CDR1 is SGHTA, CDR2 FQGNSA. The CDR3 consists of 15 residues. The DNA of the CDR3 is TGTGCCAGCAGCCCACACTCCCGGGACTCCTACGAGCAGTACTTC. Translating gives CASSPHSRDSYEQYF.

The V gene is TRBV6-5, the J gene TRBJ2-7, with D tentatively TRBD2 (5 bases). V lost 5 bases and J 0 bases, leaving 14 bases between the germline ends. This CDR3 has 15 residues. Germline lookup yields CDR1 MNHEY and CDR2 SVGAGI. The chain's CDR3 is CASSPRTGNSYEQYF. The CDR3 nucleotides read TGTGCCAGCAGTCCTAGGACTGGAAACTCCTACGAGCAGTACTTC.

V and J are TRBV7-9 and TRBJ2-3; D remains unclear. CDR3 size: 11 residues. Germline-derived CDR1 and CDR2 are SEHNR and FQNEAQ (reference sequence). The ends were cut back, 7 bases at V and 9 bases at J, with 11 bases in the middle. The CDR3 loop is CASTSAMTQYF. DNA for the CDR3: TGTGCCAGCACCTCTGCGATGACGCAGTATTTT.

This sequence joins TRBV5-4 and TRBJ1-4; TRBD1 matches at 7 bases. Germline V gives CDR1 SGHNT, CDR2 YYREEE (reference sequence). Unmatched junction bases numbered 0, after V lost 3 bases and J lost 1 base. The CDR3 spans 14 residues. CDR3 sequence (DNA): TGTGCCAGCAGCTCAGGGGGAACTAATGAAAAACTGTTTTTT. Translated: CASSSGGTNEKLFF.

The V gene is TRBV4-3, the J gene TRBJ2-7, with D uncertain. CDR3 length: 14 amino acids. V lost 0 bases and J 2 bases, leaving 8 bases between the germline ends. Germline V gene lookup returns CDR1 LGHNA and CDR2 YSLEER. CDR3 sequence (DNA): TGCGCCAGCAGCCAAGATTGGGCTACCTACGAGCAGTACTTC. Translating it yields CASSQDWATYEQYF.

The genes are TRBV5-1 and TRBJ2-7; 7 bases are a match to TRBD2. CDR1 is SGHRS, CDR2 YFSETQ, per germline. J gave up 3 bases and V 4 bases, and 10 bases lay outside the gene matches. The length of the CDR3 is 15 residues. CDR3 in amino acids: CASSPIAGGGYEQYF. CDR3 DNA sequence: TGCGCCAGCAGCCCGATAGCGGGTGGGGGCTACGAGCAGTACTTC.

The V and J genes are TRBV7-9 and TRBJ1-1; 8 nucleotides match TRBD1. The CDR3 has 15 residues. The germline V gene encodes CDR1 SEHNR and CDR2 FQNEAQ (reference sequence). The V gene end was trimmed by 5 bases and the J gene end by 4 bases; junction bases not matched to a gene: 9. The CDR3 bases are TGTGCCAGCAGCCCCACCGGACAGGGTCTCACTGAAGCTTTCTTT. This codes for CASSPTGQGLTEAFF.

CDR3 loop: CAITQGLADYEQYF. The CDR3, as DNA: TGTGCCATCACCCAGGGGCTAGCAGACTACGAGCAGTACTTC. The rearrangement uses TRBV10-3 and TRBJ2-7, with D maybe TRBD1 (6 bases). The CDR3 runs 14 residues. Germline lookup yields CDR1 ENHRY and CDR2 SYGVKD. V lost 7 bases and J lost 3, with 16 bases in between.

This clone was counted a few times. The chain carries TRBV7-9 and TRBJ2-5; no reliable D call. The germline V gene encodes CDR1 SEHNR and CDR2 FQNEAQ (reference sequence). The germline V and J ends were trimmed by 3 bases and 4 bases, with 3 bases remaining between them. This CDR3 is built from 11 residues. The DNA of the CDR3 is TGTGCCAGCAGCTTCTTAGAGACCCAGTACTTC. Translation gives CASSFLETQYF. Based on the CDR3 plus reference TRBV7-9 and TRBJ2-5, the full variable domain is DTGVSQNPRHKITKRGQNVTFRCDPISEHNRLYWYRQTLGQGPEFLTYFQNEAQLEKSRLLSDRFSAERPKGSFSTLEIQRTEQGDSAMYLCASSFLETQYFGPGTRLLVL.